The rows below give T cell receptor beta chains drawn from one sample of a study of regulatory T cells in long-lasting Graves disease. In TCRdb, the multiplex PCR reads were re-called with MiXCR into one record per CDR3 protein. There are around 400,000 distinct CDR3 sequences in the sample; around 22% occur only once, and approximately 28% lies in the top ten. Sequencing was performed on peripheral blood mononuclear cells (PBMCs), taken when the disease was refractory, from a patient treated with antithyroid drugs. The receptors were sampled from a female donor with Graves disease. The CDR3 runs from the conserved cysteine through the conserved F or W. The order of the fields is CDR3 protein, CDR3 DNA, V gene, D gene, clone size, J gene. A D gene is named only where the DNA matches it firmly. Only part of the rows carry a size: once, few, many, or a class if the clone is expanded.

cdr3_aa: CASRDGPLGSSYEQYF
cdr3_nt: TGTGCCAGCCGGGACGGACCGTTGGGGAGCTCCTACGAGCAGTACTTC
v_call: TRBV6-1
d_call: .
clone_size: few
j_call: TRBJ2-7

cdr3_aa: CASSSPGQVSYEQYF
cdr3_nt: TGTGCCAGCAGCAGCCCGGGACAGGTCTCCTACGAGCAGTACTTC
v_call: TRBV7-2
d_call: TRBD1
clone_size: once
j_call: TRBJ2-7

cdr3_aa: CASTGTHAGQGWGYTF
cdr3_nt: TGTGCCAGTACCGGAACCCACGCGGGGCAGGGATGGGGCTACACCTTC
v_call: TRBV19
d_call: .
clone_size: .
j_call: TRBJ1-2

cdr3_aa: CAWSGLGSGNTIYF
cdr3_nt: TGTGCCTGGAGTGGACTGGGGTCTGGAAACACCATATATTTT
v_call: TRBV30
d_call: .
clone_size: .
j_call: TRBJ1-3

cdr3_aa: CSVGGGTLTYEQYF
cdr3_nt: TGCAGCGTCGGGGGGGGGACACTGACCTACGAGCAGTACTTC
v_call: TRBV29-1
d_call: TRBD2
clone_size: few
j_call: TRBJ2-7

cdr3_aa: CASRVPPATSYEQYF
cdr3_nt: TGTGCCAGCAGAGTTCCCCCAGCGACCTCCTACGAGCAGTACTTC
v_call: TRBV6-2/TRBV6-3
d_call: .
clone_size: .
j_call: TRBJ2-7

cdr3_aa: CASSKQGAQPQHF
cdr3_nt: TGTGCCAGCAGTAAACAGGGGGCTCAGCCCCAGCATTTT
v_call: TRBV28
d_call: TRBD1
clone_size: many
j_call: TRBJ1-5

cdr3_aa: CASTPVGFSGANVLTF
cdr3_nt: TGTGCCAGCACCCCAGTAGGGTTCTCGGGGGCCAACGTCCTGACTTTC
v_call: TRBV12-3/TRBV12-4
d_call: .
clone_size: .
j_call: TRBJ2-6

cdr3_aa: CASRLTYNEQFF
cdr3_nt: TGTGCCAGCAGGCTTACTTACAATGAGCAGTTCTTC
v_call: TRBV6-1
d_call: .
clone_size: .
j_call: TRBJ2-1

cdr3_aa: CASSHLAGGPCGETQYF
cdr3_nt: TGTGCCAGCAGCCATTTAGCGGGAGGGCCGTGTGGAGAGACCCAGTACTTC
v_call: TRBV7-3
d_call: TRBD2
clone_size: .
j_call: TRBJ2-5

cdr3_aa: CASSVRRNQPQHF
cdr3_nt: TGTGCCAGCAGTGTACGGCGCAATCAGCCCCAGCATTTT
v_call: TRBV2
d_call: .
clone_size: many
j_call: TRBJ1-5

cdr3_aa: CASSHRSEKLFF
cdr3_nt: TGTGCCAGCAGCCACAGAAGCGAAAAACTGTTTTTT
v_call: TRBV3-1
d_call: .
clone_size: few
j_call: TRBJ1-4

cdr3_aa: CASSQDWGEFSEQYF
cdr3_nt: TGTGCCAGCAGCCAAGATTGGGGGGAGTTTTCCGAGCAGTACTTC
v_call: TRBV3-2
d_call: .
clone_size: few
j_call: TRBJ2-7

cdr3_aa: CASSASGRNEQFF
cdr3_nt: TGTGCCAGCAGTGCTAGCGGGAGAAATGAGCAGTTCTTC
v_call: TRBV2
d_call: TRBD2
clone_size: .
j_call: TRBJ2-1

cdr3_aa: CSAISSQGRSYGYTF
cdr3_nt: TGCAGTGCTATTTCGAGCCAAGGGAGAAGCTATGGCTACACCTTC
v_call: TRBV20-1
d_call: .
clone_size: once
j_call: TRBJ1-2

cdr3_aa: CASSLPASGEQYF
cdr3_nt: TGTGCCAGCTCACTACCAGCTAGCGGCGAGCAGTACTTC
v_call: TRBV18
d_call: TRBD2
clone_size: few
j_call: TRBJ2-7

cdr3_aa: CASSSVGGSTEAFF
cdr3_nt: TGTGCCAGCAGCTCAGTCGGTGGGAGCACTGAAGCTTTCTTT
v_call: TRBV7-9
d_call: .
clone_size: few
j_call: TRBJ1-1

cdr3_aa: CASSPLAGGVAGELFF
cdr3_nt: TGTGCCAGCAGCCCGTTAGCGGGAGGGGTGGCCGGGGAGCTGTTTTTT
v_call: TRBV11-3
d_call: TRBD2
clone_size: few
j_call: TRBJ2-2

cdr3_aa: CASSLQGRANTGELFF
cdr3_nt: TGCGCCAGCAGCCTCCAAGGACGGGCGAACACCGGGGAGCTGTTTTTT
v_call: TRBV5-1
d_call: .
clone_size: few
j_call: TRBJ2-2

cdr3_aa: CASSLGPSGANTGELFF
cdr3_nt: TGCGCCAGCAGCTTGGGCCCTAGCGGGGCGAACACCGGGGAGCTGTTTTTT
v_call: TRBV5-1
d_call: TRBD2
clone_size: few
j_call: TRBJ2-2

cdr3_aa: CASRYPGQSNQPQHF
cdr3_nt: TGTGCCAGCAGATACCCGGGACAGAGCAATCAGCCCCAGCATTTT
v_call: TRBV28
d_call: TRBD1
clone_size: .
j_call: TRBJ1-5

cdr3_aa: CASSLAAPSYEQYF
cdr3_nt: TGTGCCAGCAGCTTAGCAGCGCCTTCCTACGAGCAGTACTTC
v_call: TRBV7-2
d_call: .
clone_size: many
j_call: TRBJ2-7

cdr3_aa: CSARTGGGYTF
cdr3_nt: TGCAGTGCGCGGACAGGTGGAGGCTACACCTTC
v_call: TRBV20-1
d_call: TRBD1
clone_size: many
j_call: TRBJ1-2